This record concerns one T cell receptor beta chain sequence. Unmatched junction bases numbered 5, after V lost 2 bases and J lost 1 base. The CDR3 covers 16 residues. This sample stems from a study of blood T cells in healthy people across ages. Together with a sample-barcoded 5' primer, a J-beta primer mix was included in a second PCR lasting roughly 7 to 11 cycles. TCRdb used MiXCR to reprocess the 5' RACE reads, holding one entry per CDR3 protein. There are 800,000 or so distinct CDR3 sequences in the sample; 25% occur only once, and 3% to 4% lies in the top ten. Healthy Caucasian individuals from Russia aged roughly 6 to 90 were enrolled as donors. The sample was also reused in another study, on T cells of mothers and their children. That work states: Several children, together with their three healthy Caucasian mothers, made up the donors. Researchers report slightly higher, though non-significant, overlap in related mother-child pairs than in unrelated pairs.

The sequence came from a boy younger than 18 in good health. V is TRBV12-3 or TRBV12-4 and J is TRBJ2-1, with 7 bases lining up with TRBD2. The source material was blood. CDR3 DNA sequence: TGTGCCAGCAGTTTAAACGGGGGGTATTCCTACAATGAGCAGTTCTTC. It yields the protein CASSLNGGYSYNEQFF.